The 18 T cell receptor beta chains presented below share a single source sample, sequenced in a study of T cell clonality in common variable immunodeficiency (dated by TCRdb to the mid-2010s). The library was obtained by the immunoSEQ multiplex PCR assay. TCRdb provides this immuneACCESS table in a form limited to in-frame rearrangements. Some clones are lacking; in checked studies, under half of them reflect an unresolved V gene, and why the rest are absent is not known. The table records more than 35,000 clones for this sample, and not one of them appears only once. Of the sample, around 1% falls within the top ten clones. Sequenced input: peripheral blood mononuclear cells. The origin of the receptors is a person aged 18 to 70 in good health.

This clone was counted at least ten times. The read ends 3 residues early relative to the CDR3; the germline J gene fills the gap. The chain employs TRBV29-1 and TRBJ1-2, with TRBD1 matching 8 bases. In germline, CDR1 is SQVTM, CDR2 ANQGSEA. V trimming: 6 bases; J trimming: 4 bases; junction bases outside the gene matches: 10. This CDR3 is 14 amino acids long. The sequenced CDR3 bases are TGCAGCGTCCTCGGACAGGGACTGGCCTATGGC. The encoded protein is CSVLGQGLAYG. The CDR3 reads in full as CSVLGQGLAYGYTF.

This clone was detected ten times or more. With the read ending 3 residues before the CDR3 end, the germline J gene is used to fill in that end. The rearrangement links TRBV28 to TRBJ2-7; tentatively, D is TRBD2 (7 bases). V lost 2 bases to trimming and J lost 6 bases, with 11 bases between them. CDR3 size: 13 residues. The germline CDR1 and CDR2 sequences are MDHEN and SYDVKM. The sequenced CDR3 bases are TGTGCCAGCAGTTTAGGGGGGGCCGGCGAG. Protein product: CASSLGGAGE. The CDR3 in its entirety is CASSLGGAGEQYF.

This clone was seen ten or more times. The read falls 3 residues short of the CDR3 end, and the missing part is taken from the germline J gene. The chain links TRBV13 to TRBJ2-7, with TRBD2 matching over 8 bases. J was trimmed by 2 bases and V by 5 bases; bases with no gene match: 5. CDR1 PRHDT and CDR2 FYEKMQ come from the germline V gene (reference sequence). The CDR3 is 14 residues long. This CDR3 is CASSDSGTAYEQYF. The DNA read from the CDR3 is TGTGCCAGCAGCGATAGCGGGACTGCCTACGAG.

Within the sample, this clone is medium-sized. The missing CDR3 end, 3 residues past where the read stops, is filled in from the germline J gene. V and J are TRBV19 and TRBJ1-1, with D unclear. Germline loops: CDR1 LNHDA, CDR2 SQIVND (reference sequence). V shed 3 bases and J shed 4 bases, with 18 bases lying between them. This CDR3 comprises 16 residues. CDR3 bases read: TGTGCCAGTAGTATTGATTGGAACTCCCCGGGCACTGAA. Amino acids: CASSIDWNSPGTE. The whole CDR3 region reads CASSIDWNSPGTEAFF.

The sample holds many counts of this clone. The CDR3 end falls 3 residues outside the read, so it is completed with the germline J gene. The V call is TRBV6-4, the J call TRBJ2-1; TRBD1 agrees at 8 bases. The CDR3 is made up of 15 amino acids. V lost 6 bases, J lost 8 bases, and 12 bases stayed unmatched. Germline values: CDR1 MRHNA, CDR2 SNTAGT. The DNA read from the CDR3 is TGTGCCAGCAGCCCAGACCCGACAGGGGTCGATGAG. Protein sequence: CASSPDPTGVDE. The CDR3 in its entirety is CASSPDPTGVDEQFF.

This clone occurred many times. The read stops 3 residues short of the end of the CDR3; the missing end is completed from the germline J gene. The chain uses TRBV4-2 and TRBJ2-2, with 8 nucleotides matching TRBD1. The germline gives CDR1 LGHNA, CDR2 YNFKEQ. V lost 0 bases, J lost 5 bases, and 5 bases stayed unmatched. This CDR3 has 16 residues. CDR3 loop: CASSQEARGHTGELFF. The part of the CDR3 DNA that was read is TGTGCCAGCAGCCAAGAAGCCAGGGGGCATACCGGGGAG.

This clone was seen at least ten times. The sequence runs out 3 residues before the end of the CDR3; the remainder is reconstructed from the germline J gene. The chain is built from TRBV7-2 and TRBJ1-2, with D possibly being TRBD1 (5 bases). CDR3 length equals 15 residues. V was pared by 5 bases and J by 6 bases, with 19 bases between. The V gene's germline CDR1 is SGHTA and CDR2 FQGNSA. Incomplete CDR3 DNA: TGTGCCAGCAGCCCCCAGGGTGGGCCGCCTCATGGC. Amino acid sequence: CASSPQGGPPHG. The full CDR3 is CASSPQGGPPHGYTF.

In this sample, this clone turned up many times. The CDR3 end is not reached by the read, which stops 3 residues before it; the germline J gene fills it in. The chain recombines TRBV20-1 with TRBJ2-2; 11 nucleotides match TRBD2. Trimming took 6 bases from V and 5 from J; bases not matched to a gene: 5. Germline CDR1 is DFQATT and CDR2 is SNEGSKA (reference sequence). The CDR3 loop spans 14 amino acids. This chain's CDR3 is CSAKLAGGTGELFF. The DNA read from the CDR3 is TGCAGTGCAAAGCTAGCGGGAGGTACCGGGGAG.

This clone was found many times. The CDR3 end falls 3 residues outside the read, so it is completed with the germline J gene. V and J are TRBV20-1 and TRBJ2-1, with 16 bases aligning to TRBD2. V dropped 2 bases and J dropped 8; count of bases not matched to a gene: 18. CDR3 length equals 20 residues. Germline CDR1 reads DFQATT; CDR2 reads SNEGSKA (reference sequence). The DNA read from the CDR3 is TGCAGTGCTAGAATAACTTTCCCCGGGACTAGCGGGGGGGCTGCTGATGAG. The encoded protein is CSARITFPGTSGGAADE. The whole CDR3 region reads CSARITFPGTSGGAADEQFF.

This clone was seen ten or more times. A read error may produce the germline difference seen at one junction end. The missing CDR3 end, 3 residues past where the read stops, is filled in from the germline J gene. The chain links TRBV4-2 to TRBJ2-5, with 7 bases fitting TRBD2. The germline V gene encodes CDR1 LGHNA and CDR2 YNFKEQ. This CDR3 has 14 amino acids. The CDR3 DNA, read in part, is TGCGCCAGCAGCCAAGGCGGGGGTTGGGAGACC. As protein: CASSQGGGWET. The CDR3 as a whole reads CASSQGGGWETQYF.

At least ten counts were recorded for this clone. The missing CDR3 end, 3 residues past where the read stops, is filled in from the germline J gene. V gene TRBV7-8 combines with J gene TRBJ2-1; perhaps TRBD1 as D (6 bases). The CDR3 is made up of 12 amino acids. CDR1 is SGHVS and CDR2 is FQNEAQ in the germline V gene. Trimming cost V 5 bases and J 9 bases, with 11 bases left between them. The CDR3 loop is CASSETGTEQFF. The part of the CDR3 DNA that was read is TGTGCCAGCAGCGAAACAGGGACTGAG. The variable domain in full, completed from reference TRBV7-8 and TRBJ2-1, reads GAGVSQSPRYKVAKRGQDVALRCDPISGHVSLFWYQQALGQGPEFLTYFQNEAQLDKSGLPSDRFFAERPEGSVSTLKIQRTQQEDSAVYLCASSETGTEQFFGPGTRLTVL.

There are many counts of this clone. Germline is not matched at one junction end, which may reflect a read error. The read halts 3 residues ahead of the CDR3 end, with the missing end drawn from the germline J gene. V usage is TRBV4-2 and J usage is TRBJ1-3; D is undetermined. Germline assignment: CDR1 LGHNA and CDR2 YNFKEQ. CDR3 length equals 15 residues. The part of the CDR3 DNA that was read is TGCGCCAGCAGCCAGGCTAGCGGCTCTGGAAACACC. Its translation is CASSQASGSGNT. The full CDR3 protein reads CASSQASGSGNTIYF.

This clone was counted many times. The sequenced fragment ends 3 residues before the CDR3 boundary, so the rest is inferred from the germline J gene. The genes are TRBV7-6 and TRBJ1-1; 8 bases agree with TRBD1. This CDR3 has 15 amino acids. The ends lost 1 base at V and 0 bases at J; junction bases unmatched: 1. Germline V gene data show CDR1 as SGHVS and CDR2 as FNYEAQ. The part of the CDR3 DNA that was read is TGTGCCAGCAGCTTAGAGACAGGGGTGAACACTGAA. Translating it yields CASSLETGVNTE. Given in full, the CDR3 is CASSLETGVNTEAFF.

This clone was counted between two and nine times. The sequence runs out 3 residues before the end of the CDR3; the remainder is reconstructed from the germline J gene. V and J are TRBV7-9 and TRBJ1-2; D gene unclear. The CDR3 is 14 amino acids. V lost 7 bases and J 5 bases, leaving 17 bases between the germline ends. Germline lookup yields CDR1 SEHNR and CDR2 FQNEAQ (reference sequence). The sequenced CDR3 bases are TGTGCCAGCACCCCGGTAGGCCAGACTTATGGC. Translated, it gives CASTPVGQTYG. The whole CDR3 protein reads CASTPVGQTYGYTF.

This clone was seen repeatedly, ten times or more. The DNA ends 3 residues before the CDR3 does, and the rest of the CDR3 is filled in from the germline J gene. V usage is TRBV7-9 and J usage is TRBJ1-4; D unclear. In germline, CDR1 is SEHNR, CDR2 FQNEAQ (reference sequence). The ends were cut back, 2 bases at V and 0 bases at J, with 4 bases in the middle. The CDR3 covers 14 residues. The CDR3 reads CASSLYTTNEKLFF. CDR3 DNA (partial): TGTGCCAGCAGCTTATATACAACTAATGAAAAA.

This clone has ten or more counts. The read stops 3 residues short of the end of the CDR3; the missing end is completed from the germline J gene. This chain links TRBV18 with TRBJ2-1; TRBD2 matches at 13 bases. J was trimmed by 5 bases and V by 2 bases; bases with no gene match: 3. This CDR3 region has 16 residues. CDR1 and CDR2 from the germline V gene are KGHSH and LQKENI. This CDR3 is CASSPGTSGRDNEQFF. Incomplete CDR3 DNA: TGTGCCAGCTCACCAGGCACTAGCGGGAGGGACAATGAG. Full variable domain (rest looked up from reference TRBV18 and TRBJ2-1): NAGVMQNPRHLVRRRGQEARLRCSPMKGHSHVYWYRQLPEEGLKFMVYLQKENIIDESGMPKERFSAEFPKEGPSILRIQQVVRGDSAAYFCASSPGTSGRDNEQFFGPGTRLTVL.

A word on this clone: The read stops 3 residues short of the end of the CDR3; the missing end is completed from the germline J gene. The chain uses TRBV18 and TRBJ2-3; the D gene is possibly TRBD2 (5 bases). CDR1 and CDR2 (germline): KGHSH, LQKENI. V was shortened by 6 bases and J by 3 bases, with 13 bases between the two germline ends. There are 14 residues in the CDR3. CDR3 sequence: CASSRAPGTDTQYF. CDR3 DNA, as far as it was read: TGTGCCAGCTCGCGAGCACCGGGGACAGATACG.

This clone was seen many times. Partial CDR3 DNA: TGTGCCAGTAGTATTAAAGCGGGAGCCTACAATGAG. Protein: CASSIKAGAYNE. The full-length CDR3 reads as CASSIKAGAYNEQFF. This sequence joins TRBV19 and TRBJ2-1, with TRBD2 identical over 8 bases. The read ends 3 residues shy of where the CDR3 ends; the end is completed using the germline J gene. Germline trimming cut 3 bases from V and 2 bases from J; bases unmatched to any gene: 3. The CDR3 extends over 15 amino acids. Germline values: CDR1 LNHDA, CDR2 SQIVND (reference sequence).